This entry features one T cell receptor (beta chain) sequence. What it recognizes is unknown. Once RNA had been extracted, it was reverse transcribed into cDNA to act as the sequencing template. Using immunoSEQ multiplex PCR, the repertoire was profiled, and TCRdb retains in-frame clones only, with some absent. The data show roughly 120,000 clones, 50% to 55% seen once. There are 15 residues in the CDR3. The V gene's germline CDR1 is MNHEY and CDR2 SVGAGI. V was shortened by 7 bases and J by 7 bases, with 20 bases between the two germline ends. The data were taken from a study of CD8+ T cells in alopecia areata. Treatment described: oral pan-JAK inhibitor, 5-10 mg twice daily. Alopecia areata patients had lesional scalp punch biopsies and peripheral blood taken from them. Whole-study findings and limits: Persistence of many expanded lesional clones was seen in scalp and blood during tofacitinib.

The sequence came from a human donor with alopecia areata. The material was CD4+ T cells sorted from blood, obtained at week 4, from a patient treated with tofacitinib. The J gene is TRBJ1-3, the V gene TRBV6-5; D remains unclear. CDR3 region: CASTTKRTVWNTIYF. The CDR3, as DNA: TGTGCCAGCACCACGAAGCGGACGGTATGGAACACCATATATTTT.